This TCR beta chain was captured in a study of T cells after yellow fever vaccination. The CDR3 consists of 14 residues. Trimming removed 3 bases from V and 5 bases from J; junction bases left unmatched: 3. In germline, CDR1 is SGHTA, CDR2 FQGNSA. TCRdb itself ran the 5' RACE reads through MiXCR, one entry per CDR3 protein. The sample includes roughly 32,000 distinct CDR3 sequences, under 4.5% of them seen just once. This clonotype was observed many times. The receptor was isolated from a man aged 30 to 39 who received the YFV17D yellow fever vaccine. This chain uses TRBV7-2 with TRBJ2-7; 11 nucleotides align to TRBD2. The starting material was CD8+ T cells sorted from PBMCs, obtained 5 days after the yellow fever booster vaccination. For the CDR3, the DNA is TGTGCCAGCAGCTTCCCGGGACTAGCGGACGAGCAGTACTTC. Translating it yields CASSFPGLADEQYF.